The 25 T cell receptor beta chains below were found in one sample sequenced in a study of Ad26.COV2.S vaccination and SARS-CoV-2 variants. This table comes from immunoSEQ multiplex PCR, and its TCRdb copy is limited to in-frame clones, with some not included. Found here are under 150,000 clones, 86% of them singletons; the top ten hold more than 4.5%. The specimen was peripheral blood, collected after recovery from COVID-19. The receptors originated from a human donor who had recovered from COVID-19.

The gene calls are TRBV2 and TRBJ2-5; TRBD1 might be the D (6 bases). CDR1 SNHLY and CDR2 FYNNEI come from the germline V gene. V was pared by 1 base and J by 5 bases, with 14 bases between. CDR3 length: 15 amino acids. This chain's CDR3 is CASSEEVGAGETQYF. As DNA, the CDR3 is TGTGCCAGCAGTGAAGAGGTGGGGGCGGGCGAGACCCAGTACTTC.

The chain joins TRBV19 to TRBJ2-1; 9 nucleotides agree with TRBD2. The junction had 1 base not matched to a gene; V was cut back by 2 bases and J by 5 bases. This CDR3 is built from 14 residues. Germline CDR1 reads LNHDA; CDR2 reads SQIVND (reference sequence). The CDR3 sequence: CASSIIAGDNEQFF. CDR3 nucleotides: TGTGCCAGTAGTATAATAGCGGGGGACAATGAGCAGTTCTTC.

In DNA, the CDR3 is TGTGCCAGCAATCTAAGGAAGAGGCACAACTATGGCTACACCTTC. The encoded protein is CASNLRKRHNYGYTF. This chain uses TRBV28 with TRBJ1-2; D gene uncertain. The CDR3 consists of 15 residues. V was cut by 7 bases and J by 2 bases, with 17 bases left in between. In germline, CDR1 is MDHEN, CDR2 SYDVKM.

The rearrangement links TRBV19 to TRBJ2-6, with 9 positions matching TRBD1. Trimming at V came to 5 bases and at J to 0 bases, leaving 14 bases not matched to a gene. Germline CDR1 LNHDA, CDR2 SQIVND (reference sequence). The CDR3 is made up of 20 amino acids. CDR3 in amino acids: CASSLTADRGLSSGANVLTF. In nucleotides, the CDR3 is TGTGCCAGTAGTTTGACGGCGGACAGGGGATTAAGCTCTGGGGCCAACGTCCTGACTTTC.

The chain combines TRBV25-1 with TRBJ2-7; D is perhaps TRBD2 (5 bases). This CDR3 region has 12 residues. Germline loops: CDR1 MGHDK, CDR2 SYGVNS. The germline V and J ends were trimmed by 10 bases and 6 bases, with 16 bases remaining between them. The CDR3 here is CATQRETTEQYF. In DNA, the CDR3 is TGTGCCACCCAGAGGGAAACCACCGAGCAGTACTTC.

The rearrangement links TRBV15 to TRBJ2-5; 10 nucleotides match TRBD2. Trimming took 0 bases from V and 4 from J; bases not matched to a gene: 8. CDR1 LNHNV and CDR2 YYDKDF come from the germline V gene (reference sequence). This CDR3 has 17 amino acids. CDR3 coding DNA: TGTGCCACCAGCAGAGAGGGTAGCGGGGGGCTTCTAGAGACCCAGTACTTC. Translated, it gives CATSREGSGGLLETQYF.

This clone has just a few counts. The chain has TRBV28 and TRBJ1-1; no clear D gene. The germline V gene encodes CDR1 MDHEN and CDR2 SYDVKM. The CDR3 has 11 residues. V was pared by 8 bases and J by 1 base, with 5 bases between. DNA of the CDR3: TGTGCCAGCCTAGGGAACACTGAAGCTTTCTTT. The encoded protein is CASLGNTEAFF.

This rearrangement joins TRBV7-9 to TRBJ2-5, with 8 positions matching TRBD1. The CDR3 spans 16 residues. The junction had 13 bases not matched to a gene; V was cut back by 6 bases and J by 4 bases. CDR1 SEHNR and CDR2 FQNEAQ come from the germline V gene (reference sequence). CDR3 in amino acids: CASSSPGQEEGETQYF. The CDR3 nucleotides read TGTGCCAGCAGTTCTCCGGGACAGGAGGAAGGAGAGACCCAGTACTTC. The whole variable domain, filled in from reference TRBV7-9 and TRBJ2-5, reads DTGVSQNPRHKITKRGQNVTFRCDPISEHNRLYWYRQTLGQGPEFLTYFQNEAQLEKSRLLSDRFSAERPKGSFSTLEIQRTEQGDSAMYLCASSSPGQEEGETQYFGPGTRLLVL.

The J gene is TRBJ1-5, the V gene TRBV19; perhaps TRBD1 as D (6 bases). V was shortened by 7 bases and J by 0 bases, with 16 bases between the two germline ends. Germline assignment: CDR1 LNHDA and CDR2 SQIVND (reference sequence). The CDR3 spans 16 residues. Here the CDR3 DNA reads TGTGCCAGTATCCAAGGGGCAGGGGATAGCAATCAGCCCCAGCATTTT. This translates into CASIQGAGDSNQPQHF.

The J gene is TRBJ2-1, the V gene TRBV5-6; possibly TRBD1 for D (6 bases). This CDR3 has 13 residues. Trimming took off 0 bases at V and 7 bases at J, with 8 bases between the two ends. The germline V gene encodes CDR1 SGHDT and CDR2 YYEEEE. In DNA form, the CDR3 reads TGTGCCAGCAGCTTGGACAGGGTAAATGAGCAGTTCTTC. Its translation is CASSLDRVNEQFF.

As for this clone: In the same sample, other DNA sequences code for this CDR3. The chain couples TRBV28 to TRBJ2-6; D might be TRBD2 (5 bases). The CDR3 extends over 13 amino acids. Trimming stripped 2 bases from V and 7 bases from J, with 6 bases between. Germline CDR1 MDHEN, CDR2 SYDVKM. CDR3 nucleotide sequence: TGTGCCAGCAGTTTAGCTAGCGCCAACGTCCTGACTTTC. Protein sequence: CASSLASANVLTF.

This clone was counted once. The chain joins TRBV27 to TRBJ1-1, with D possibly TRBD1 on 6 matching bases. The CDR3 covers 13 residues. V lost 6 bases to trimming and J lost 3 bases, with 11 bases between them. Germline V gene lookup returns CDR1 MNHEY and CDR2 SMNVEV (reference sequence). CDR3 DNA: TGTGCCAGCAGGGGGGCGAGGGACACTGAAGCTTTCTTT. Translation: CASRGARDTEAFF.

V gene TRBV21-1 combines with J gene TRBJ1-2. TRBV21-1 is a known pseudogene. This CDR3 is built from 11 residues. The CDR3, as DNA: TGTGCCAGCAGCTGTAACTATGGCTACACCTTC. This encodes CASSCNYGYTF.

This clone was observed once. The rearrangement uses TRBV7-6 and TRBJ1-5; D not resolved. Germline V gene lookup returns CDR1 SGHVS and CDR2 FNYEAQ. The CDR3 is 15 residues long. V lost 5 bases and J 6 bases, leaving 17 bases between the germline ends. CDR3 sequence (DNA): TGTGCCAGCAGCACCCTCCGTCGGGGAGGTCAGCCCCAGCATTTT. Amino acid sequence: CASSTLRRGGQPQHF.

This clone has just one count. The CDR3 coding sequence is TGTGCCAGCAGCTCCCAGGGATGGGCCTACGAGCAGTACTTC. Encoded protein: CASSSQGWAYEQYF. The gene calls are TRBV5-8 and TRBJ2-7; tentatively, D is TRBD1 (5 bases). The CDR3 has 14 residues. Germline V lookup: CDR1 SGHTS, CDR2 YDEGEE. Trimming stripped 3 bases from V and 2 bases from J, with 12 bases between.

This sequence joins TRBV7-6 and TRBJ2-1; D gene unclear. V lost 6 bases and J 3 bases, leaving 15 bases between the germline ends. The CDR3 length is 15 residues. CDR1 SGHVS and CDR2 FNYEAQ come from the germline V gene. The CDR3 coding sequence is TGTGCCAGCAGTAAAACCTACGACCGCTACAATGAGCAGTTCTTC. Residues: CASSKTYDRYNEQFF.

V gene TRBV7-2 combines with J gene TRBJ2-7; TRBD2 matches at 8 bases. J lost 5 bases, V lost 5 bases, and 5 bases had no gene match. The CDR3 consists of 13 residues. Germline V lookup: CDR1 SGHTA, CDR2 FQGNSA. This CDR3 is CASSPRRGDEQYF. The DNA for the CDR3 is TGTGCCAGCAGCCCCCGGCGGGGGGACGAGCAGTACTTC.

The chain combines TRBV7-6 with TRBJ1-1; D gene ambiguous. The germline gives CDR1 SGHVS, CDR2 FNYEAQ. V shed 5 bases and J shed 4 bases, with 8 bases lying between them. This CDR3 comprises 12 residues. The CDR3 sequence is CASSPGGTEAFF. The CDR3 DNA follows: TGTGCCAGCAGCCCAGGCGGCACTGAAGCTTTCTTT.

This sequence joins TRBV28 and TRBJ1-5; possible D gene TRBD1, 6 bases. In germline, CDR1 is MDHEN, CDR2 SYDVKM. V gave up 8 bases and J gave up 4 bases, with 9 bases separating them. This CDR3 contains 12 residues. CDR3 DNA: TGTGCCAGCGACAGGACGAATCAGCCCCAGCATTTT. Translating it yields CASDRTNQPQHF.

The CDR3 reads CASSQDVAGTSYEQYF. The CDR3 DNA follows: TGCGCCAGCAGCCAGGACGTAGCGGGGACCTCCTACGAGCAGTACTTC. The rearrangement joins TRBV4-1 to TRBJ2-7; 8 bases agree with TRBD2. The J segment lost 0 bases and the V segment lost 3 bases, leaving 7 bases of the junction unmatched. The CDR3 has 16 residues. CDR1 is MGHRA and CDR2 is YSYEKL in the germline V gene.

The gene calls are TRBV28 and TRBJ2-5; TRBD1 matches 9 bases. The CDR3 consists of 13 residues. The germline CDR1 and CDR2 sequences are MDHEN and SYDVKM. V lost 6 bases and J lost 5; bases outside the gene matches: 4. The CDR3 is CASRRDRVETQYF. CDR3 nucleotide sequence: TGTGCCAGCAGGAGGGACAGGGTCGAGACCCAGTACTTC.

The chain carries TRBV6-5 and TRBJ2-3; perhaps TRBD1 as D (5 bases). CDR1 MNHEY and CDR2 SVGAGI come from the germline V gene. This CDR3 region has 14 residues. V gave up 5 bases and J gave up 1 base, with 10 bases separating them. The CDR3, as DNA: TGTGCCAGCAGTATAGGGGAAGGCACAGATACGCAGTATTTT. This encodes CASSIGEGTDTQYF.

The genes are TRBV7-8 and TRBJ1-1; D is ambiguous. This CDR3 is built from 8 residues. The V end lost 5 bases, the J end lost 10 bases, and 2 bases lay between the germline ends. Per germline, CDR1 SGHVS and CDR2 FQNEAQ. CDR3 DNA: TGTGCCAGCAGCCCAGCTTTCTTT. Translation gives CASSPAFF.

V and J are TRBV11-2 and TRBJ2-5; 8 nucleotides match TRBD1. CDR3 length: 13 amino acids. V was pared by 3 bases and J by 7 bases, with 4 bases of the junction left unmatched. The V gene's germline CDR1 is SGHAT and CDR2 FQNNGV. The CDR3 DNA sequence: TGTGCCAGCAGCTTGGACAGGGAGTGGACCCAGTACTTC. This sequence encodes CASSLDREWTQYF. Filled out from reference TRBV11-2 and TRBJ2-5, the complete variable domain reads EAGVAQSPRYKIIEKRQSVAFWCNPISGHATLYWYQQILGQGPKLLIQFQNNGVVDDSQLPKDRFSAERLKGVDSTLKIQPAKLEDSAVYLCASSLDREWTQYFGPGTRLLVL.

J is TRBJ2-3 and V is TRBV9; 7 positions agree with TRBD1. This CDR3 region has 15 residues. Germline CDR1 reads SGDLS; CDR2 reads YYNGEE. The V gene end was trimmed by 0 bases and the J gene end by 2 bases; junction bases not matched to a gene: 3. In DNA form, the CDR3 reads TGTGCCAGCAGCGTAGGACAGGGTAACACAGATACGCAGTATTTT. Translated: CASSVGQGNTDTQYF.